The present T cell receptor (beta chain) was sequenced within a study of HIV-infected patients and healthy controls. Germline CDR1 reads LNHDA; CDR2 reads SQIVND (reference sequence). J was trimmed by 5 bases and V by 4 bases; bases with no gene match: 9. The CDR3 runs 17 residues. TCRdb redid the calling of the 5' RACE reads with MiXCR, one entry per CDR3 protein. The table has almost 65,000 distinct CDR3 sequences, 15% to 20% seen once. The sample was CD4+ T cells from blood. The clonotype was recovered from a human donor in good health. This sequence joins TRBV19 and TRBJ2-5, with 14 bases aligning to TRBD2. The CDR3 is CASSTGLAGVPHETQYF. The CDR3 nucleotides are TGTGCCAGTAGTACGGGACTAGCGGGAGTCCCACACGAGACCCAGTACTTC.